The text below deals with one T cell receptor beta chain. Unmatched junction bases numbered 15, after V lost 4 bases and J lost 6 bases. There are 18 residues in the CDR3. The germline V gene has CDR1 MGHRA and CDR2 YSYEKL. As processed by the authors: Scientists estimated how many nucleated cells there were by amplifying reference gene primers. Assay: immunoSEQ multiplex PCR; the TCRdb copy retains only in-frame clones and omits some. V and J calls and clone size are copied from that table; D and trimming were computed from the DNA. The table includes 35,000 to 40,000 clones, approximately 91% detected once. This specimen comes from a study of blood T cell repertoires in COVID-19. At the level of the study: Sites in the United States, Italy and Spain provided acute and convalescent COVID-19 samples. The cDNA or gDNA used as material had been derived from T cells, B-cell-depleted T cells, or PBMCs.

The TCR comes from a man in his sixties with active COVID-19. Sequences were obtained from peripheral blood. The V gene is TRBV4-1, the J gene TRBJ2-3; 11 bases are a match to TRBD2. The CDR3 DNA reads as TGCGCCAGCAGCCTGGGCGGGGCTAGCGGGAGGCGGGGTGATACGCAGTATTTT. This encodes CASSLGGASGRRGDTQYF.